This TCR beta chain originates from a study of HIV-infected patients and healthy controls. Study-wide points: MAIT alpha-chain CDR3s were frequent in healthy controls, depleted in HIV+.

The CDR3 length is 14 residues. CDR1 is SGHDN, CDR2 FVKESK, per germline. V was pared by 0 bases and J by 4 bases, with 9 bases between. cDNA was made from about 480 ng RNA using alpha and beta constant primers. Separate chain-specific third strand synthesis with multiplexing indices produced the alpha and beta libraries. A single primer pair per chain amplified all rearrangements, with per-molecule barcodes. TCRdb reanalysed the 5' RACE reads using MiXCR and keeps one entry per CDR3 protein. In the table there are about 6,500 distinct CDR3 sequences, approximately 11% of which are singletons. By share, this clonotype counts as medium-sized. The target antigen is unknown. The repertoire came from unfractionated whole blood and reflected all unsorted peripheral T cells.

This TCR came from an adult with HIV infection. The rearrangement joins TRBV14 to TRBJ2-5; the D is unclear. The sample consisted of blood, taken before antiretroviral therapy. CDR3 residues: CASSQDHLGETQYF. The CDR3 bases are TGTGCCAGCAGCCAAGATCATTTGGGAGAGACCCAGTACTTC.